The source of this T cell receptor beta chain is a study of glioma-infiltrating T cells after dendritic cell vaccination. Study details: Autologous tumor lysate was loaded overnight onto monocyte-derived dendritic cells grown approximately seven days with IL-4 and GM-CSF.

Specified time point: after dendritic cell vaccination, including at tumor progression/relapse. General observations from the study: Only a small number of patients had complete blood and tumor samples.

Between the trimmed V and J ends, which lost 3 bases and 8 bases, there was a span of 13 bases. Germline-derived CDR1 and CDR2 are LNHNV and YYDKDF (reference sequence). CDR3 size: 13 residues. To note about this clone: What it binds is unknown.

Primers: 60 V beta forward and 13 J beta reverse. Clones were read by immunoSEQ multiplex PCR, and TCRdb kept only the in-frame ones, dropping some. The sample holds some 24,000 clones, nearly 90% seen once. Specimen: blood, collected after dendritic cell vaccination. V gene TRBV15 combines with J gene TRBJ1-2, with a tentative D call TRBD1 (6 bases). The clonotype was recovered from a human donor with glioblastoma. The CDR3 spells CATSSDGQYGYTF. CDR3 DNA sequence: TGTGCCACCAGCAGTGATGGACAGTACGGCTACACCTTC.